This T cell receptor (beta chain) emerged from a study of T cell changes during pregnancy in multiple sclerosis (dated by TCRdb to between 2018 and 2021). As for the study more broadly: Changes in the T cell repertoire over the course of pregnancy were examined in this study in women with multiple sclerosis.

The library was made by the immunoSEQ multiplex PCR assay. The source is immuneACCESS, and TCRdb retained only in-frame sequences with V and J called. Part of the clones is not carried over; for the studies checked, unresolved V genes explain less than half of this, and the remainder is unexplained. The table for this sample lists 65,000 to 80,000 clones; approximately 94% of them were counted only once. The ten largest make up roughly 0.21% of the sample. On this clone: What antigen it recognizes has not been identified. No base-level quality is on record; no much larger clone is a single base apart.

CDR1 and CDR2 were assigned from the germline V gene as MGHDK and SYGVNS. V trim: 1 base; J trim: 5 bases; unmatched bases: 7. Taken from cysteine to phenylalanine, the CDR3 has 15 residues. The only DNA kept is the CDR3, 45 bases in frame from the first base. Recombination joined TRBV25-1 with TRBJ2-7; 8 bases in between match TRBD1. This sample comprised CD4+ T cells from peripheral blood mononuclear cells, obtained before pregnancy. The sequence was obtained from a female donor with multiple sclerosis, enrolled in a pregnancy study. CDR3 sequence: CASSESDRVGDEQYF. Here is the DNA: TGTGCCAGCAGTGAATCGGACAGGGTGGGCGACGAGCAGTACTTC.